These 12 T cell receptor beta chains came from one sample sequenced in a study of T-cell memory formation after mild COVID-19. A single record per CDR3 protein comes from TCRdb applying MiXCR to the 5' RACE reads. The data contain about 60,000 distinct CDR3 sequences, 12% of them seen just once; the ten biggest clones take up under 30%. Sequencing was carried out using PBMCs or a T cell subset sorted from them (not recorded which). The receptors originated from a man between 18 and 35 years old who had mild COVID-19 (a few samples of this study predate the infection). Cell type and time point are not known.

This clonotype was seen ten or more times. This sequence joins TRBV12-3 or TRBV12-4 and TRBJ2-5, with 11 bases lining up with TRBD2. The CDR3 is made up of 14 amino acids. V dropped 6 bases and J dropped 5; count of bases not matched to a gene: 5. CDR3 nucleotides: TGTGCCAGCAGAAATAGCGGGGGGGCGGAGACCCAGTACTTC. Residues: CASRNSGGAETQYF.

This clonotype showed up just a few times. The chain combines TRBV5-1 with TRBJ2-6; a possible D gene is TRBD2 (6 bases). The CDR3 is 15 residues long. V shed 4 bases and J shed 0 bases, with 8 bases lying between them. Germline CDR1 is SGHRS and CDR2 is YFSETQ. The CDR3 spells CASSPGVSGANVLTF. For the CDR3, the DNA is TGCGCCAGCAGCCCGGGAGTCTCTGGGGCCAACGTCCTGACTTTC.

The sample holds many counts of this clonotype. The V call is TRBV11-2, the J call TRBJ2-5; 8 positions match TRBD1. V lost 5 bases to trimming and J lost 0 bases; unmatched junction nucleotides: 5. This CDR3 is 15 amino acids long. CDR1 is SGHAT and CDR2 is FQNNGV in the germline V gene. The CDR3 DNA reads TGTGCCAGCAGCCGGCGGACAGGGTACCAAGAGACCCAGTACTTC. This encodes CASSRRTGYQETQYF.

This sequence joins TRBV10-2 and TRBJ2-7; 7 bases are shared with TRBD2. The junction had 10 bases not matched to a gene; V was cut back by 0 bases and J by 5 bases. The CDR3 totals 16 residues. From germline, CDR1 is WSHSY and CDR2 SAAADI. The CDR3 protein is CASSESQGLVGHEQYF. DNA for the CDR3: TGCGCCAGCAGTGAGTCACAAGGACTAGTCGGCCACGAGCAGTACTTC.

The chain uses TRBV20-1 and TRBJ2-7; 7 bases agree with TRBD2. The V gene end was trimmed by 7 bases and the J gene end by 0 bases; junction bases not matched to a gene: 9. CDR1 is DFQATT, CDR2 SNEGSKA, per germline (reference sequence). The CDR3 length is 14 residues. The CDR3 loop reads CSVSGGGSSYEQYV. The CDR3 nucleotides are TGCAGTGTCTCCGGCGGGGGTAGCTCCTACGAGCAGTACGTC.

By proportion, this clonotype is medium-sized. The V gene is TRBV7-2, the J gene TRBJ2-2, with 7 bases lining up with TRBD1. The CDR3 extends over 16 amino acids. The trim removed 1 base at V and 0 bases at J, leaving 2 bases unmatched. CDR1 and CDR2 from the germline V gene are SGHTA and FQGNSA. The CDR3 protein is CASSLVGGANTGELFF. CDR3 DNA: TGTGCCAGCAGCTTAGTAGGGGGCGCGAACACCGGGGAGCTGTTTTTT.

This clonotype was detected ten times or more. The chain's CDR3 is CSAQTGHFYGYTF. The CDR3 DNA sequence: TGCAGTGCTCAGACAGGCCATTTCTATGGCTACACCTTC. This chain connects TRBV20-1 to TRBJ1-2, with D maybe TRBD1 (6 bases). This CDR3 region has 13 residues. Germline CDR1 and CDR2: DFQATT and SNEGSKA (reference sequence). The V and J ends lost 5 bases and 4 bases respectively, with 14 bases between them.

This clonotype turned up a few times. V is TRBV4-1 and J is TRBJ2-1; D is ambiguous. The germline CDR1 and CDR2 sequences are MGHRA and YSYEKL. Between the trimmed V and J ends, which lost 0 bases and 3 bases, there was a span of 6 bases. This CDR3 comprises 14 residues. CDR3 sequence (DNA): TGCGCCAGCAGCCAAGAAAACAGCTACAATGAGCAGTTCTTC. Its protein product is CASSQENSYNEQFF.

This clonotype was seen only a few times. The V gene is TRBV12-3 or TRBV12-4, the J gene TRBJ2-2, with D perhaps TRBD1 or TRBD2 (6 bases each). The CDR3 has 14 amino acids. Trimming cost V 5 bases and J 5 bases, with 12 bases left between them. CDR3 DNA sequence: TGTGCCAGCAGTACGGGGGCCTTTACCGGGGAGCTGTTTTTT. This gives the protein CASSTGAFTGELFF.

This clonotype is classed as medium-sized. CDR3: CATSDPRRGTHGELFF. In DNA form, the CDR3 reads TGTGCCACCAGTGACCCTCGACGGGGGACCCACGGGGAGCTGTTTTTT. The V call is TRBV24-1, the J call TRBJ2-2; a possible D gene is TRBD2 (6 bases). In germline, CDR1 is KGHDR, CDR2 SFDVKD. V was shortened by 4 bases and J by 7 bases, with 18 bases between the two germline ends. The CDR3 loop spans 16 amino acids.

This chain's CDR3 is CAIKDTEYQPQHF. Here the CDR3 DNA reads TGTGCCATCAAGGACACGGAATATCAGCCCCAGCATTTT. The V call is TRBV10-3, the J call TRBJ1-5; D may be TRBD1 (5 bases). The V end lost 7 bases, the J end lost 5 bases, and 12 bases lay between the germline ends. CDR1 and CDR2 (germline): ENHRY, SYGVKD. The CDR3 spans 13 residues.

Many counts were recorded for this clonotype. V gene TRBV7-6 combines with J gene TRBJ2-1; 10 nucleotides agree with TRBD1. J gave up 8 bases and V 2 bases, and 3 bases lay outside the gene matches. The CDR3 contains 14 residues. CDR1 SGHVS and CDR2 FNYEAQ come from the germline V gene. DNA of the CDR3: TGTGCCAGCAGCTTAAGACAGGGGGCCTATGAGCAGTTCTTC. It yields the protein CASSLRQGAYEQFF.